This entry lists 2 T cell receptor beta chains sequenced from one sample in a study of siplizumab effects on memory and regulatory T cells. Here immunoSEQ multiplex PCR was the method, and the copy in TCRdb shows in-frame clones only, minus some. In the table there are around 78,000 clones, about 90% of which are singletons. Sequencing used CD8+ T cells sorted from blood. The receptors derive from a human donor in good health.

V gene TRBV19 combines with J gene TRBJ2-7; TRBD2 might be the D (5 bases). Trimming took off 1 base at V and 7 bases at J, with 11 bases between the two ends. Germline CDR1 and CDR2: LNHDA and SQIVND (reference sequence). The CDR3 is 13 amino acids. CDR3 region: CASSIGFSGEQYF. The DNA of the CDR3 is TGTGCCAGTAGTATAGGGTTCAGCGGTGAGCAGTACTTC. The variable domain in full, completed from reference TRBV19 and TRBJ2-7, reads DGGITQSPKYLFRKEGQNVTLSCEQNLNHDAMYWYRQDPGQGLRLIYYSQIVNDFQKGDIAEGYSVSREKKESFPLTVTSAQKNPTAFYLCASSIGFSGEQYFGPGTRLTVT.

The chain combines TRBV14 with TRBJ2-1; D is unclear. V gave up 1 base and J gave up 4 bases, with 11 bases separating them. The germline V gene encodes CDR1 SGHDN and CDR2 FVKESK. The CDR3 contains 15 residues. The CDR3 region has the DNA TGTGCCAGCAGCCAAGCTGGTCTCGAGTACAATGAGCAGTTCTTC. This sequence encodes CASSQAGLEYNEQFF.